This TCR beta chain derives from a study of blood T cell repertoires in COVID-19 (TCRdb year 2020). Study-level background: Samples covering the acute and convalescent phases of COVID-19 were provided by collaborators in the United States, Italy and Spain. Where HLA class I and class II types were available, the types were taken from metadata supplied by the sample provider, not from assay-based typing. The samples were drawn from the first 160 participants of the ongoing ImmuneRACE study and from about 1,200 subjects provided by 6 global collaborators. A de-identified subject ID, COVID-19 status, age in years and sex were almost always included in the sample metadata. The repertoires were released in a freely available public database intended as a resource for research on the immune response to SARS-CoV-2. The dataset comprised deeply sampled blood TCRbeta repertoires from subjects exposed to, actively infected with, or recovered from COVID-19. The material from the prospective study consisted of cDNA or gDNA derived from T cells, B-cell-depleted T cells, or PBMCs. Overall results and qualifications from the work: How much clinical and demographic metadata was included differed by source and by participant, and the metadata was provided uncurated.

Notes on this clone: Its binding antigen is unknown. There are no base qualities to consult, and no much larger clone falls within one base.

TCRbeta CDR3 regions were amplified from genomic DNA using the immunoSEQ Assay, a bias-controlled multiplex PCR. On the authors' methods: Nucleated cell counts per sample were estimated from amplification of reference gene primers within the assay. To quantify the absolute abundance of each unique TCRbeta CDR3 rearrangement, sequence reads were collapsed and filtered. For each sample, productive Simpson clonality was calculated as the square root of Simpson's diversity index over productive rearrangements. This is the immuneACCESS table as TCRdb keeps it, with only in-frame sequences that have V and J called. A part of the clones is gone; compared with another copy, unresolved V genes explain less than half, and the rest is unexplained. V and J calls and clone size are those listed in that table; D and trimming were worked out from the DNA. The sample contains under 45,000 clones, roughly 80% of them found a single time. The biggest ten clones account for around 24% of the sample.

Via the germline V gene, CDR1 is SQVTM and CDR2 ANQGSEA. The CDR3 runs 11 residues from the cysteine to the phenylalanine. CDR3 DNA is the only sequence kept; it has 33 bases, read in frame from the first base. V was cut back by 4 bases and J by 2 bases, leaving a gap of 5 bases between them. Each collaborating institution followed its own protocols to collect whole blood in K2EDTA tubes. For TCRbeta analysis, collaborators shipped samples in one of three forms: frozen whole blood, isolated PBMCs, or DNA extracted from either of those sample types. The sequence is built from TRBV29-1 and TRBJ1-2; TRBD1 is a possible D gene, resting on 5 matching bases. The TCR was taken from a human donor with acute or convalescent COVID-19. The donor label of this sample is uncertain. Sequencing used peripheral blood. The bases read TGCAGCGTTGCAGGGAACTATGGCTACACCTTC. It codes for CSVAGNYGYTF.